These 23 T cell receptor beta chains originate from one sample sequenced in a study of blood T cell repertoires in COVID-19 (TCRdb year 2020). The library was built by means of the immunoSEQ multiplex PCR assay. TCRdb obtained this table from immuneACCESS and retained in-frame rearrangements with V and J assigned. These tables miss some clones; where compared with another copy, unresolved V genes account for less than half of the shortfall, and the remainder is unexplained. This sample lists 140,000 or so clones; 84% were detected once. Together, the top ten hold 1.6% of the sample. The sample was PBMCs or T cells enriched from blood (not recorded which). These receptors originate from a young woman who had been exposed to COVID-19.

The gene calls are TRBV14 and TRBJ1-2; possible D gene TRBD1, 6 bases. Germline loops: CDR1 SGHDN, CDR2 FVKESK. The V end was cut by 4 bases, the J end by 5 bases, with 23 bases between. The CDR3 has 17 amino acids. CDR3 protein: CASSLQQGLRGNYGYTF. The CDR3 DNA sequence: TGTGCCAGCAGCCTACAACAAGGACTCAGGGGCAATTATGGCTACACCTTC.

The gene calls are TRBV19 and TRBJ1-2, with TRBD1 matching 7 bases. Germline assignment: CDR1 LNHDA and CDR2 SQIVND (reference sequence). V shed 5 bases and J 0 bases; nucleotides not matched to a gene: 3. The CDR3 has 14 amino acids. The CDR3 nucleotides are TGTGCCAGTAGTGAAACAGGGGCTAACTATGGCTACACCTTC. As protein: CASSETGANYGYTF.

This clone was picked up one time. The V call is TRBV19, the J call TRBJ1-5, with a possible D match to TRBD1 (6 bases). Trimming left V 4 bases short and J 1 base short, with 17 bases between. The CDR3 runs 17 residues. CDR1 LNHDA and CDR2 SQIVND come from the germline V gene (reference sequence). The chain's CDR3 is CASSSPRGFYSNQPQHF. CDR3 DNA: TGTGCCAGTAGTAGTCCCAGGGGTTTCTACAGCAATCAGCCCCAGCATTTT.

The rearrangement uses TRBV20-1 and TRBJ2-7, with 7 nucleotides matching TRBD2. The CDR3 is made up of 13 amino acids. The trim removed 3 bases at V and 0 bases at J, leaving 2 bases unmatched. Germline CDR1 and CDR2: DFQATT and SNEGSKA (reference sequence). The CDR3 DNA is TGCAGTGCTAGTTGGGGGGGCTCCTACGAGCAGTACTTC. It translates to CSASWGGSYEQYF.

The V gene is TRBV11-2, the J gene TRBJ2-7; maybe TRBD2 (5 bases). This CDR3 has 15 amino acids. The germline V gene encodes CDR1 SGHAT and CDR2 FQNNGV. Trimming took 5 bases from V and 4 from J, leaving 18 bases between them. CDR3 sequence: CASSLTRGSKYEQYF. CDR3 in DNA: TGTGCCAGCAGCCTAACTAGAGGAAGTAAATACGAGCAGTACTTC. The complete variable domain, with remaining parts taken from reference TRBV11-2 and TRBJ2-7, reads EAGVAQSPRYKIIEKRQSVAFWCNPISGHATLYWYQQILGQGPKLLIQFQNNGVVDDSQLPKDRFSAERLKGVDSTLKIQPAKLEDSAVYLCASSLTRGSKYEQYFGPGTRLTVT.

The V call is TRBV15, the J call TRBJ2-5; TRBD1 is a possible D gene (6 bases). The germline CDR1 and CDR2 sequences are LNHNV and YYDKDF (reference sequence). With 0 bases removed from V and 4 bases from J, the gap between germline ends came to 12 bases. The CDR3 is made up of 15 amino acids. The CDR3 coding sequence is TGTGCCACCAGCAGAGAAAAAACAGGGCCAGAGACCCAGTACTTC. Translation: CATSREKTGPETQYF.

V is TRBV6-1 and J is TRBJ2-1, with D possibly TRBD2 on 6 matching bases. V lost 4 bases to trimming and J lost 1 base, with 14 bases between them. The CDR3 length is 16 residues. CDR1 is MNHNS, CDR2 SASEGT, per germline. This CDR3 reads CASSAAGLDSYNEQFF. The CDR3 nucleotides read TGTGCCAGCAGTGCCGCGGGACTGGATTCCTACAATGAGCAGTTCTTC.

This chain uses TRBV5-1 with TRBJ2-1; D perhaps matches TRBD2 (6 bases). V lost 4 bases, J lost 4 bases, and 15 bases lay in between. CDR1 and CDR2 from the germline V gene are SGHRS and YFSETQ. The CDR3 is made up of 15 amino acids. DNA of the CDR3: TGCGCCAGCAGCCCAAGCCTAGCGAGATACAATGAGCAGTTCTTC. Encoded protein: CASSPSLARYNEQFF.

The sample holds one count of this clone. The rearrangement links TRBV19 to TRBJ1-2, with no clear D. Germline CDR1 and CDR2: LNHDA and SQIVND (reference sequence). This CDR3 has 15 residues. V lost 7 bases to trimming and J lost 4 bases, with 19 bases between them. CDR3 loop: CASTAPTHNIYGYTF. The CDR3, as DNA: TGTGCCAGTACCGCCCCGACACATAATATCTATGGCTACACCTTC.

The genes are TRBV10-3 and TRBJ2-3; 14 bases are shared with TRBD2. Germline loops: CDR1 ENHRY, CDR2 SYGVKD. The CDR3 has 18 amino acids. V dropped 6 bases and J dropped 2; count of bases not matched to a gene: 10. The CDR3 DNA reads TGTGCCATCAGCCTGGGACTAGCGGGAGCATATAACACAGATACGCAGTATTTT. This codes for CAISLGLAGAYNTDTQYF.

This clone occurred once. The J gene is TRBJ2-1, the V gene TRBV19; 8 nucleotides match TRBD1. The CDR3 has 14 residues. Looked up from germline, CDR1 is LNHDA and CDR2 is SQIVND (reference sequence). Unmatched junction bases numbered 6, after V lost 7 bases and J lost 4 bases. CDR3 residues: CASTPTGGYNEQFF. The DNA of the CDR3 is TGTGCCAGTACTCCAACAGGGGGTTACAATGAGCAGTTCTTC.

This chain uses TRBV2 with TRBJ1-1; 7 positions match TRBD1. This CDR3 contains 13 residues. Unmatched junction bases numbered 7, after V lost 5 bases and J lost 7 bases. CDR1 is SNHLY, CDR2 FYNNEI, per germline. The CDR3, as DNA: TGTGCCAGCAGTAAGAGGGGGCGCGGTGAAGCTTTCTTT. It is translated as CASSKRGRGEAFF.

This clone has a single count. The chain couples TRBV6-5 to TRBJ2-7, with no clear D. The CDR3 is 13 amino acids. Germline CDR1 MNHEY, CDR2 SVGAGI. V lost 6 bases, J lost 0 bases, and 9 bases lay in between. CDR3 loop: CASRPHHSYEQYF. The DNA of the CDR3 is TGTGCCAGCAGACCACATCACTCCTACGAGCAGTACTTC.

This sequence joins TRBV4-1 and TRBJ2-6; possible D gene TRBD1, 6 bases. Trimming removed 0 bases from V and 2 bases from J, with 17 bases in between. The CDR3 totals 19 residues. The germline gives CDR1 MGHRA, CDR2 YSYEKL. CDR3 coding DNA: TGCGCCAGCAGCCAAGATCTGAGAAGGGGGTTGACTGGGGCCAACGTCCTGACTTTC. Translation gives CASSQDLRRGLTGANVLTF.

This chain connects TRBV12-3 or TRBV12-4 to TRBJ1-2, with D possibly being TRBD1 (6 bases). This CDR3 comprises 11 residues. V lost 5 bases and J lost 5, with 6 bases in between. The CDR3 nucleotides are TGTGCCAGCAGTCAGGGGTATGGCTACACCTTC. The encoded protein is CASSQGYGYTF.

The V call is TRBV4-1, the J call TRBJ1-1; D gene ambiguous. Germline V gene data show CDR1 as MGHRA and CDR2 as YSYEKL. V was cut by 0 bases and J by 0 bases, with 5 bases left in between. CDR3 size: 14 residues. The CDR3 region has the DNA TGCGCCAGCAGCCAAGATCCTCTGAACACTGAAGCTTTCTTT. Its translation is CASSQDPLNTEAFF.

Only a few counts were recorded for this clone. CDR3 nucleotide sequence: TGTGCCAGCAGCACCCAATTCGGGAGCGTGGGAAACATTCAGTACTTC. Its translation: CASSTQFGSVGNIQYF. V is TRBV11-2 and J is TRBJ2-4; a weak D match, TRBD2 (6 bases). The CDR3 contains 16 residues. CDR1 and CDR2 (germline): SGHAT, FQNNGV. V was trimmed by 5 bases and J by 6 bases, leaving 20 bases between them.

The chain combines TRBV27 with TRBJ1-4, with 8 positions matching TRBD1. Germline V CDR1 and CDR2: MNHEY, SMNVEV (reference sequence). V was clipped by 6 bases and J by 7 bases; unmatched bases: 7. The length of the CDR3 is 14 residues. In DNA, the CDR3 is TGTGCCAGCAGAAGACAGGGGTTGGCTGAAAAACTGTTTTTT. It translates to CASRRQGLAEKLFF. Full variable domain (remainder filled in from reference TRBV27 and TRBJ1-4): EAQVTQNPRYLITVTGKKLTVTCSQNMNHEYMSWYRQDPGLGLRQIYYSMNVEVTDKGDVPEGYKVSRKEKRNFPLILESPSPNQTSLYFCASRRQGLAEKLFFGSGTQLSVL.

This sequence joins TRBV19 and TRBJ2-7, with D tentatively TRBD2 (6 bases). This CDR3 spans 14 amino acids. Germline CDR1 and CDR2: LNHDA and SQIVND (reference sequence). Trimming took 8 bases from V and 0 from J, leaving 14 bases between them. The CDR3 region is CASAGSLFSYEQYF. The CDR3, as DNA: TGTGCCAGTGCGGGGAGTCTCTTCTCCTACGAGCAGTACTTC. The whole variable domain, remainder taken from reference TRBV19 and TRBJ2-7, is DGGITQSPKYLFRKEGQNVTLSCEQNLNHDAMYWYRQDPGQGLRLIYYSQIVNDFQKGDIAEGYSVSREKKESFPLTVTSAQKNPTAFYLCASAGSLFSYEQYFGPGTRLTVT.

This clone was seen a single time. CDR3 protein: CASSQGASRTEAFF. The CDR3 bases are TGTGCCAGCAGCCAAGGCGCTTCGAGGACTGAAGCTTTCTTT. V is TRBV3-1 (or the pseudogene TRBV3-2) and J is TRBJ1-1; D gene ambiguous. Germline V gene lookup returns CDR1 LGHDT and CDR2 YNNKEL (reference sequence). The CDR3 contains 14 residues. The V end was cut by 1 base, the J end by 5 bases, with 11 bases between.

DNA of the CDR3: TGTGCCAGCAGCGAGGCCGGGACAGCTCGAGACACTGAAGCTTTCTTT. This encodes CASSEAGTARDTEAFF. The chain combines TRBV7-8 with TRBJ1-1, with 7 bases identical to TRBD1. Trimming removed 5 bases from V and 3 bases from J; junction bases left unmatched: 12. CDR1 and CDR2 from the germline V gene are SGHVS and FQNEAQ. The length of the CDR3 is 16 residues.

The CDR3 sequence: CASSFVGQREAFF. The CDR3 bases are TGTGCCAGCAGTTTTGTCGGCCAGCGTGAAGCTTTCTTT. The gene calls are TRBV28 and TRBJ1-1; unclear D gene. V was pared by 3 bases and J by 7 bases, with 12 bases between. The CDR3 runs 13 residues. In germline, CDR1 is MDHEN, CDR2 SYDVKM.

This chain links TRBV5-1 with TRBJ2-5, with 11 nucleotides matching TRBD2. This CDR3 region has 17 residues. Losses at the gene ends were 2 bases for V and 1 base for J; bases not matched to a gene: 7. Germline V lookup: CDR1 SGHRS, CDR2 YFSETQ. DNA for the CDR3: TGCGCCAGCAGCTTCGGGGGGACTAGCGGAAGCCAAGAGACCCAGTACTTC. Its translation is CASSFGGTSGSQETQYF.